A selection of T cell receptor beta chains follows, all from one sample in a study. Produced via immunoSEQ multiplex PCR; TCRdb's table is partial and in-frame only. Of 60,000 to 85,000 clones detected, 93% appear once; the ten largest clones hold roughly 4%. Source material: PBMCs. The receptor source for this set is a man in his forties with rheumatoid arthritis. The CDR3 runs from the conserved cysteine through the conserved F or W. D genes are given only for firm matches. Size is omitted from some rows. Given values are once, few, many or a class for expanded clones.

length	size	J	V	D	DNA	CDR3
15	once	TRBJ1-5	TRBV6-2/TRBV6-3	-	TGTGCCAGCAGTTACTCGATCAAGAGCAATCAGCCCCAGCATTTT	CASSYSIKSNQPQHF
11	-	TRBJ1-2	TRBV20-1	-	TGCAGTGCCAGGGACCTAGGAGGCTACACCTTC	CSARDLGGYTF
11	-	TRBJ1-2	TRBV19	-	TGTGCCAGTACTCCGGGCTATGGCTACACCTTC	CASTPGYGYTF
16	-	TRBJ1-5	TRBV11-3	-	TGTGCCAGCAGCTTAGGAGAGGGGGAAGGCAATCAGCCCCAGCATTTT	CASSLGEGEGNQPQHF
14	-	TRBJ2-1	TRBV25-1	TRBD1	TGTGCCAGCAGCGGCTTGACAGACAGGGTGAGATGGTTCTTC	CASSGLTDRVRWFF
15	-	TRBJ2-7	TRBV5-1	TRBD2	TGCGCCAGCAGCTTGGACCGCGGGGGATCCTACGAGCAGTACTTC	CASSLDRGGSYEQYF
13	-	TRBJ2-7	TRBV19	-	TGTGCCAGTAGTCGGACAGTCTCCTACGAGCAGTACTTC	CASSRTVSYEQYF
17	-	TRBJ1-4	TRBV25-1	TRBD1	TGTGCCAGCGGGCCGGGACAGGGGGCCTGGCCCCGCGAAAAACTGTTTTTT	CASGPGQGAWPREKLFF
14	-	TRBJ2-5	TRBV3-1/TRBV3-2	TRBD2	TGTGCCAGCAGCCAGGGACTAGCGGGGGAGACCCAGTACTTC	CASSQGLAGETQYF
15	-	TRBJ2-7	TRBV27	TRBD1	TGTGCCAGCAGGGCCGGGACAGGGGTCTTCTACGAGCAGTACTTC	CASRAGTGVFYEQYF
13	-	TRBJ1-1	TRBV20-1	-	TGCAGTGCTAGTCTAGACAGGAACACTGAAGCTTTCTTT	CSASLDRNTEAFF
14	-	TRBJ2-7	TRBV7-2	-	TGTGCCAGCAGCTTAGGACTGAACTCCTACGAGCAGTACTTC	CASSLGLNSYEQYF
14	-	TRBJ1-4	TRBV7-2	-	TGTGCCAGCAGCTTCGGAGTTGGGAATGAAAAACTGTTTTTT	CASSFGVGNEKLFF
15	-	TRBJ2-3	TRBV28	-	TGTGCCAGCAGGAGGCCCGGGCCGAGGACAGATACGCAGTATTTT	CASRRPGPRTDTQYF
15	-	TRBJ1-2	TRBV7-2	-	TGTGCCAGCAGCTTAGCGGCAGCGGCTAACTATGGCTACACCTTC	CASSLAAAANYGYTF
16	once	TRBJ2-1	TRBV20-1	TRBD2	TGCAGTGCTAGTGATGCGAGGACTAGCGGGCCAGCCCAGCAGTTCTTC	CSASDARTSGPAQQFF
16	-	TRBJ1-1	TRBV4-1	TRBD1	TGCGCCAGCAGCCAAGGGACAGGGGCGCGGGGCACTGAAGCTTTCTTT	CASSQGTGARGTEAFF
15	-	TRBJ2-3	TRBV11-2	TRBD1	TGTGCCAGCAGCCGTACGGGGACAGTCACAGATACGCAGTATTTT	CASSRTGTVTDTQYF
15	-	TRBJ2-1	TRBV18	TRBD1	TGTGCCAGCTCACCGGGACAGGGCTCCTACAATGAGCAGTTCTTC	CASSPGQGSYNEQFF
14	-	TRBJ2-5	TRBV24-1	TRBD1	TGTGCCACCAGTGATACAGGGGGCGCGGAGACCCAGTACTTC	CATSDTGGAETQYF
15	-	TRBJ1-3	TRBV6-5	-	TGTGCCAGCCTACCTTGGGACTTCTCTGGAAACACCATATATTTT	CASLPWDFSGNTIYF
17	-	TRBJ2-6	TRBV4-2	-	TGTGCCAGCAGCCAGGCCCCTTACAGGTCCGGGGCCAACGTCCTGACTTTC	CASSQAPYRSGANVLTF
13	-	TRBJ2-7	TRBV28	TRBD1	TGTGCCAGCAGTAGGACAGGGGCCTACGAGCAGTACTTC	CASSRTGAYEQYF
13	-	TRBJ1-1	TRBV30	-	TGTGCCTGGAGTGTTTTTGGGAACACTGAAGCTTTCTTT	CAWSVFGNTEAFF
15	-	TRBJ2-1	TRBV10-2	TRBD2	TGCGCCAGCGGACACTTGGGCGGGGGGGCCAATGAGCAGTTCTTC	CASGHLGGGANEQFF
11	-	TRBJ1-4	TRBV20-1	-	TGCAGTGCTAACGGAAATGAAAAACTGTTTTTT	CSANGNEKLFF
14	few	TRBJ1-5	TRBV2	-	TGTGCCAGCAGTGATGCGGCACCGAATCAGCCCCAGCATTTT	CASSDAAPNQPQHF
16	-	TRBJ1-3	TRBV6-5	-	TGTGCCAGCAGTTACTCTTTGTCCGTCTCTGGAAACACCATATATTTT	CASSYSLSVSGNTIYF
14	once	TRBJ1-1	TRBV6-4	TRBD1	TGTGCCAGCAGAGGACAGACAGGGAGCACTGAAGCTTTCTTT	CASRGQTGSTEAFF
15	-	TRBJ2-7	TRBV2	TRBD2	TGTGCCAGCACCCAAACTCTAGCGGGAGTGGGCGAGCAGTACTTC	CASTQTLAGVGEQYF
20	-	TRBJ2-2	TRBV30	TRBD2	TGTGCCTGGAGTCCGACCTTTGGGCTAGCGGGGGGAATAGGAACCGGGGAGCTGTTTTTT	CAWSPTFGLAGGIGTGELFF
17	-	TRBJ2-2	TRBV19	-	TGTGCCAGTAGTATAGAGCAGGGAATGGGGAACACCGGGGAGCTGTTTTTT	CASSIEQGMGNTGELFF
14	once	TRBJ2-1	TRBV15	TRBD2	TGTGCCACCAGCCGAGGACTAGAAAATCATGAGCAGTTCTTC	CATSRGLENHEQFF
16	-	TRBJ1-4	TRBV5-4	-	TGTGCCAGCAGCTTGGCCACCACGGGGGGGAGAGGAAAACTGTTTTTT	CASSLATTGGRGKLFF
15	-	TRBJ1-1	TRBV20-1	-	TGCAGTGCTAGTCAATGGAGGGGCTTGAACACTGAAGCTTTCTTT	CSASQWRGLNTEAFF
11	once	TRBJ2-5	TRBV29-1	-	TGCAGCGTTCTGATGCAAGAGACCCAGTACTTC	CSVLMQETQYF
13	-	TRBJ1-1	TRBV18	-	TGTGCCAGCTCTCCCACGGGGGCCGGTGAAGCTTTCTTT	CASSPTGAGEAFF
12	-	TRBJ2-5	TRBV24-1	-	TGTGCCACCAGTGAAGTGGATGAGACCCAGTACTTC	CATSEVDETQYF
13	-	TRBJ1-5	TRBV3-1/TRBV3-2	-	TGTGCCAGCAGCCAAGTAGGGGATCAGCCCCAGCATTTT	CASSQVGDQPQHF
16	-	TRBJ1-3	TRBV6-2/TRBV6-3	-	TGTGCCAGCAGTTACTTTGGCGGATACTCTGGAAACACCATATATTTT	CASSYFGGYSGNTIYF
11	-	TRBJ1-2	TRBV30	-	TGTGCTACGACCGGGGGGTTTGGCTACACCTTC	CATTGGFGYTF
15	-	TRBJ2-2	TRBV5-1	-	TGCGCCACTAAACGGGGGACAGACGATACCGGGGAGCTGTTTTTT	CATKRGTDDTGELFF
15	-	TRBJ2-5	TRBV6-5	-	TGTGCCAGCACCTCCATAACAGGATCCCAAGAGACCCAGTACTTC	CASTSITGSQETQYF
17	-	TRBJ1-4	TRBV10-3	TRBD1	TGTGCCATCAGTGACTCACCATTCGGGACAGGGCTTGAAAAACTGTTTTTT	CAISDSPFGTGLEKLFF
16	-	TRBJ1-4	TRBV3-1/TRBV3-2	-	TGTGCCAGCAGCCAAGATAGGCGGGCGCATGGAGAAAAACTGTTTTTT	CASSQDRRAHGEKLFF
13	once	TRBJ1-1	TRBV5-1	TRBD1	TGCGCCAGCAGCAGGCAGGGGGACACTGAAGCTTTCTTT	CASSRQGDTEAFF
16	-	TRBJ1-5	TRBV15	-	TGTGCCACCAGCACGGACATTAGGGATAGCAATCAGCCCCAGCATTTT	CATSTDIRDSNQPQHF
15	-	TRBJ2-3	TRBV5-1	-	TGCGCCAGCAGCTTGGGGCAGGGCCCCCCAGATACGCAGTATTTT	CASSLGQGPPDTQYF
12	-	TRBJ1-6	TRBV30	-	TGTGCCTGGAGCGCAGGGAATTCACCCCTCCACTTT	CAWSAGNSPLHF
14	-	TRBJ2-7	TRBV6-1	-	TGTGCCAGCATTATGACAGGTGGGAATTACGAGCAGTACTTC	CASIMTGGNYEQYF
11	-	TRBJ2-7	TRBV5-1	-	TGCGCCAGCAGGGAAGACGGCGAGCAGTACTTC	CASREDGEQYF
14	-	TRBJ2-1	TRBV18	-	TGTGCCAGCTCACCACCGCAGGGTGCCAATGAGCAGTTCTTC	CASSPPQGANEQFF